The 12 T cell receptor beta chains below come from one sample, sequenced in a study of vaccination and CD4 T cells after COVID-19. Treatment meaning: approximately 9-day PBMC culture with coronavirus spike peptide pools or control peptides (ViraFEST assay). Their specific antigens are unknown. An Oncomine TCR Beta short-read assay was used to sequence the DNA from cultured CD4+ T cells. TCRdb fed the PCR reads into MiXCR, producing one record per CDR3 protein. The sample lists about 12,000 distinct CDR3 sequences, about 76% occurring once. Sequenced: CD4+ T cells from blood, cultured in vitro. These TCRs come from a human donor who had recovered from COVID-19.

V and J are TRBV6-1 and TRBJ1-5; 9 bases agree with TRBD1. Germline-derived CDR1 and CDR2 are MNHNS and SASEGT. The CDR3 length is 15 residues. J was trimmed by 6 bases and V by 5 bases; bases with no gene match: 8. CDR3 loop: CASSTGQGFVQPQHF. For the CDR3, the DNA is TGTGCCAGCAGTACGGGACAGGGATTTGTTCAGCCCCAGCATTTT.

This clonotype has just a few counts. J is TRBJ1-2 and V is TRBV10-1; D uncertain. In germline, CDR1 is WNHNN, CDR2 SYGVQD (reference sequence). The V end lost 6 bases, the J end lost 6 bases, and 11 bases lay between the germline ends. The CDR3 has 12 amino acids. The CDR3 DNA sequence: TGCGCCAGCAGGATCCGGGGAGATGGCTACACCTTC. Translating it yields CASRIRGDGYTF.

The CDR3 sequence: CATSRGAVDYGYTF. CDR3 nucleotides: TGTGCCACCAGCAGGGGTGCAGTCGACTATGGCTACACCTTC. The chain couples TRBV15 to TRBJ1-2; D unclear. The CDR3 extends over 14 amino acids. The V and J ends lost 3 bases and 3 bases respectively, with 11 bases between them. CDR1 and CDR2 (germline): LNHNV, YYDKDF (reference sequence).

This clonotype was counted once. Written as DNA, the CDR3 is TGTGCCAGCAGCCGCTCCACTCCTTACGAGCAGTACTTC. This sequence encodes CASSRSTPYEQYF. The J gene is TRBJ2-7, the V gene TRBV7-2; D is undetermined. The germline CDR1 and CDR2 sequences are SGHTA and FQGNSA. V was clipped by 5 bases and J by 4 bases, with 12 bases between them. The CDR3 is made up of 13 amino acids.

The chain carries TRBV7-2 and TRBJ2-5; 11 bases match TRBD2. The CDR3 runs to 16 residues. J lost 5 bases, V lost 5 bases, and 10 bases had no gene match. The germline V gene has CDR1 SGHTA and CDR2 FQGNSA. CDR3 amino acids: CASSPRLAGPWETQYF. As DNA, the CDR3 is TGTGCCAGCAGCCCCCGACTAGCGGGACCTTGGGAGACCCAGTACTTC.

This chain connects TRBV6-1 to TRBJ1-1; a possible D gene is TRBD1 (6 bases). Trimming shortened V by 6 bases and J by 0 bases, and 14 bases separated the two germline ends. The CDR3 is 15 amino acids. Per the germline V gene, CDR1 is MNHNS and CDR2 is SASEGT. CDR3: CASSRGGVLNTEAFF. The CDR3 DNA reads TGTGCCAGCAGCAGAGGGGGGGTCTTGAACACTGAAGCTTTCTTT.

The chain employs TRBV12-3 or TRBV12-4 and TRBJ2-1; 9 nucleotides line up with TRBD1. This CDR3 has 11 residues. V was clipped by 4 bases and J by 12 bases; unmatched bases: 1. The DNA for the CDR3 is TGTGCCAGCAGTTGGGACAGGGCGCAGTTCTTC. Its protein is CASSWDRAQFF.

This clonotype has only a few counts. This chain uses TRBV7-2 with TRBJ2-3; D not resolved. The CDR3 length is 15 residues. Trimming removed 5 bases at V and 2 bases at J, with 14 bases between. Germline V gene sequence: CDR1 SGHTA, CDR2 FQGNSA. The CDR3 DNA reads as TGTGCCAGCAGCCTGGAGCCGACGTACACAGATACGCAGTATTTT. It encodes CASSLEPTYTDTQYF.

The V gene is TRBV6-5, the J gene TRBJ1-5; no definite D call. Trimming cost V 3 bases and J 1 base, with 7 bases left between them. The length of the CDR3 is 14 residues. Germline V gene lookup returns CDR1 MNHEY and CDR2 SVGAGI. CDR3 amino acids: CASSYRGSNQPQHF. DNA for the CDR3: TGTGCCAGCAGTTATCGAGGAAGCAATCAGCCCCAGCATTTT.

The gene calls are TRBV30 and TRBJ2-7; D possibly corresponds to TRBD1 (7 bases). Germline V CDR1 and CDR2: GTSNPN, SVGIG (reference sequence). V shed 5 bases and J shed 6 bases, with 20 bases lying between them. CDR3 size: 14 residues. CDR3 sequence reads: CAWGGYRGRGEQYF. The CDR3 coding sequence is TGTGCCTGGGGGGGGTACAGGGGACGAGGCGAGCAGTACTTC.

The rearrangement links TRBV27 to TRBJ2-2, with D uncertain. This CDR3 is 15 amino acids long. Germline V gene data show CDR1 as MNHEY and CDR2 as SMNVEV (reference sequence). The germline V and J ends were trimmed by 0 bases and 1 base, with 6 bases remaining between them. CDR3 in DNA: TGTGCCAGCAGTTTATCGGGTAGGAACACCGGGGAGCTGTTTTTT. Amino acid sequence: CASSLSGRNTGELFF.

The table lists this clonotype with a few counts. The V call is TRBV6-2 or TRBV6-3, the J call TRBJ2-5; 9 bases align to TRBD1. The CDR3 contains 19 residues. Germline V lookup: CDR1 MNHEY, CDR2 SVGEGT. The trim removed 7 bases at V and 2 bases at J, leaving 20 bases unmatched. The CDR3 reads CASTTGGGSKARGQETQYF. As DNA, the CDR3 is TGTGCCAGCACCACAGGGGGCGGCTCTAAGGCGAGGGGACAAGAGACCCAGTACTTC.